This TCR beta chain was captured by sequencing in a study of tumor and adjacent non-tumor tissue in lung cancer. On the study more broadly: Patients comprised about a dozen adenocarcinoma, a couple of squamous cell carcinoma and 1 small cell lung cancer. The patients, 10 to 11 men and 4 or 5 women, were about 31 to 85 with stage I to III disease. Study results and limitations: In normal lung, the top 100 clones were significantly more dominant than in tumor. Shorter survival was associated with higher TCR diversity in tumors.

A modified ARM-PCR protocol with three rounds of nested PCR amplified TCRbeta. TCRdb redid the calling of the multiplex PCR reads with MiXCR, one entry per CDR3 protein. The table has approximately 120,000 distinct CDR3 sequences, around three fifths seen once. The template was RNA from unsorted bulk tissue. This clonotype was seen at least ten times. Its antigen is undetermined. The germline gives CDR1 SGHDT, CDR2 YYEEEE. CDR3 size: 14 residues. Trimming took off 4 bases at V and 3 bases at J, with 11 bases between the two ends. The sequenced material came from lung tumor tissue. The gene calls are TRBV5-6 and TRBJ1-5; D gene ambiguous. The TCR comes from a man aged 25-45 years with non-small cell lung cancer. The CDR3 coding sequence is TGTGCCAGCAGCCTCGGCCTTTTCAATCAGCCCCAGCATTTT. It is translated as CASSLGLFNQPQHF.